This TCR beta chain was documented in a study of T cells in Graves' hyperthyroidism and ophthalmopathy. Amplification targeted TCR beta CDR3 regions from RNA transcripts. Using the HTBI primer set, a first-round RT-PCR was run on the TCR CDR3. TCRdb reanalysed the multiplex PCR reads using MiXCR and keeps one entry per CDR3 protein. The sample consists of about 690,000 distinct CDR3 sequences, about 18% of them appearing once. The germline V gene encodes CDR1 LNHDA and CDR2 SQIVND (reference sequence). V was clipped by 3 bases and J by 3 bases, with 14 bases between them. The CDR3 is 16 residues long.

The chain joins TRBV19 to TRBJ1-4; no firm D call. This receptor was identified in a man in his fifties with Graves' hyperthyroidism. Sequenced material: blood. CDR3 nucleotides: TGTGCCAGTAGTATCCGCGGTGATTGGGCTAATGAAAAACTGTTTTTT. This encodes CASSIRGDWANEKLFF.